The next 26 T cell receptor beta chains were all read from a single sample in a study of blood T cell repertoires in COVID-19. The protocol was immunoSEQ multiplex PCR, while the TCRdb copy is restricted to in-frame clones and leaves out a portion. Of some 110,000 clones in the sample, less than 85% were seen once. Source material: peripheral blood. These TCRs come from a man aged 50 to 60 with acute or convalescent COVID-19.

This chain links TRBV5-1 with TRBJ1-2, with TRBD1 identical over 8 bases. Germline values: CDR1 SGHRS, CDR2 YFSETQ. V shed 4 bases and J 0 bases; nucleotides not matched to a gene: 5. The CDR3 totals 15 residues. DNA of the CDR3: TGCGCCAGCAGCCCGGGGACAGGCGCTAACTATGGCTACACCTTC. This codes for CASSPGTGANYGYTF.

The chain employs TRBV19 and TRBJ2-2; D perhaps matches TRBD1 (6 bases). Germline CDR1 LNHDA, CDR2 SQIVND (reference sequence). V was pared by 7 bases and J by 5 bases, with 11 bases between. The CDR3 is 13 residues long. CDR3 coding DNA: TGTGCCAGTATTGGGCAGGGGACCGGGGAGCTGTTTTTT. Encoded protein: CASIGQGTGELFF. Full variable domain (rest looked up from reference TRBV19 and TRBJ2-2): DGGITQSPKYLFRKEGQNVTLSCEQNLNHDAMYWYRQDPGQGLRLIYYSQIVNDFQKGDIAEGYSVSREKKESFPLTVTSAQKNPTAFYLCASIGQGTGELFFGEGSRLTVL.

This clone was observed a handful of times. The chain couples TRBV19 to TRBJ1-1, with D perhaps matching TRBD1 (6 bases). V shed 4 bases and J shed 0 bases, with 15 bases lying between them. The germline gives CDR1 LNHDA, CDR2 SQIVND (reference sequence). CDR3 size: 16 residues. The DNA of the CDR3 is TGTGCCAGTAGTAGGGGGACACCTATCATGAACACTGAAGCTTTCTTT. Translation: CASSRGTPIMNTEAFF.

This clone was seen a handful of times. The chain recombines TRBV18 with TRBJ1-2; D perhaps matches TRBD1 (6 bases). Germline assignment: CDR1 KGHSH and CDR2 LQKENI. The germline V and J ends were trimmed by 3 bases and 8 bases, with 16 bases remaining between them. The CDR3 spans 14 residues. DNA of the CDR3: TGTGCCAGCTCACCTCGACAGGACCCCTGGGGCTACACCTTC. This translates into CASSPRQDPWGYTF.

The chain carries TRBV6-5 and TRBJ2-1; D is uncertain. The CDR3 runs to 14 residues. Trimming left V 7 bases short and J 4 bases short, with 14 bases between. Looked up from germline, CDR1 is MNHEY and CDR2 is SVGAGI. The CDR3 bases are TGTGCCAGCAAGGAGCAGAGCGAATACAATGAGCAGTTCTTC. Translation: CASKEQSEYNEQFF.

The gene calls are TRBV13 and TRBJ2-3; D remains ambiguous. The V and J ends lost 4 bases and 0 bases respectively, with 17 bases between them. CDR3 length: 17 amino acids. CDR1 PRHDT and CDR2 FYEKMQ come from the germline V gene (reference sequence). CDR3 sequence (DNA): TGTGCCAGCAGCTACCGGCATACAGTTCGAAGCACAGATACGCAGTATTTT. Its protein product is CASSYRHTVRSTDTQYF.

The chain joins TRBV6-1 to TRBJ2-2; 7 nucleotides line up with TRBD1. Germline trimming cut 2 bases from V and 4 bases from J; bases unmatched to any gene: 4. The CDR3 extends over 15 amino acids. Per germline, CDR1 MNHNS and CDR2 SASEGT. The DNA of the CDR3 is TGTGCCAGCAGTGAACTAGGGGGCATCACCGGGGAGCTGTTTTTT. Encoded protein: CASSELGGITGELFF.

The J gene is TRBJ2-5, the V gene TRBV5-1; D gene unclear. This CDR3 is built from 15 residues. Looked up from germline, CDR1 is SGHRS and CDR2 is YFSETQ. V dropped 4 bases and J dropped 1 base, with 14 bases sitting between them. The CDR3 region has the DNA TGCGCCAGCAGCCCGAGAAGACTGGTCCAAGAGACCCAGTACTTC. This gives the protein CASSPRRLVQETQYF.

The chain joins TRBV28 to TRBJ1-1; maybe TRBD1 (5 bases). V was trimmed by 6 bases and J by 3 bases, leaving 8 bases between them. CDR1 is MDHEN and CDR2 is SYDVKM in the germline V gene. The CDR3 is made up of 12 amino acids. DNA of the CDR3: TGTGCCAGCAGCCCCAGGGACACTGAAGCTTTCTTT. This codes for CASSPRDTEAFF. Full variable domain (missing parts from reference TRBV28 and TRBJ1-1): DVKVTQSSRYLVKRTGEKVFLECVQDMDHENMFWYRQDPGLGLRLIYFSYDVKMKEKGDIPEGYSVSREKKERFSLILESASTNQTSMYLCASSPRDTEAFFGQGTRLTVV.

This clone was counted between two and nine times. The rearrangement links TRBV5-1 to TRBJ2-5; TRBD1 agrees at 7 bases. The CDR3 consists of 14 residues. Trimming cost V 4 bases and J 5 bases; bases outside gene matches: 8. CDR1 and CDR2 from the germline V gene are SGHRS and YFSETQ. DNA of the CDR3: TGCGCCAGCAGCCCAAGGGACAGTGCGGAGACCCAGTACTTC. This codes for CASSPRDSAETQYF.

This chain connects TRBV19 to TRBJ1-6; TRBD1 matches 7 bases. The CDR3 has 15 residues. After removal of 1 base from V and 8 bases from J, the junction contained 5 bases not matched to a gene. The germline V gene encodes CDR1 LNHDA and CDR2 SQIVND (reference sequence). The CDR3 sequence is CASSIVDRADSPLHF. The CDR3, as DNA: TGTGCCAGTAGTATAGTCGACAGGGCGGATTCACCCCTCCACTTT.

The chain combines TRBV19 with TRBJ2-3; 10 positions match TRBD1. J gave up 3 bases and V 10 bases, and 7 bases lay outside the gene matches. The CDR3 length is 14 residues. From germline, CDR1 is LNHDA and CDR2 SQIVND (reference sequence). CDR3 bases: TGTGCCACGACGCGGACAGGGGGTACAGATACGCAGTATTTT. Residues: CATTRTGGTDTQYF.

The chain couples TRBV7-3 to TRBJ2-1; 7 bases map to TRBD2. V trimming: 0 bases; J trimming: 0 bases; junction bases outside the gene matches: 2. Germline CDR1 SGHTA, CDR2 FQGTGA. The CDR3 is made up of 16 amino acids. CDR3 DNA sequence: TGTGCCAGCAGCTTAACCCGGACTAGCTCCTACAATGAGCAGTTCTTC. Translating it yields CASSLTRTSSYNEQFF.

The chain links TRBV5-6 to TRBJ1-5, with unresolved D. The CDR3 runs to 15 residues. From germline, CDR1 is SGHDT and CDR2 YYEEEE. Trimming pared 4 bases from V and 4 bases from J, leaving 15 bases between. The DNA of the CDR3 is TGTGCCAGCAGCCTTGGAGGCCTGGCGAATCAGCCCCAGCATTTT. Protein sequence: CASSLGGLANQPQHF.

This clone was counted ten times or more. Distinct nucleotide sequences in the sample also encode this CDR3. The chain has TRBV28 and TRBJ1-1; 10 nucleotides align to TRBD1. The CDR3 extends over 14 amino acids. The V and J ends lost 4 bases and 7 bases, in that order; junction bases with no gene match: 6. From germline, CDR1 is MDHEN and CDR2 SYDVKM. In DNA, the CDR3 is TGTGCCAGCAGTTCCCGACAGGGGGCCATTGAAGCTTTCTTT. Translated, it gives CASSSRQGAIEAFF.

The genes are TRBV28 and TRBJ2-7, with 10 bases aligning to TRBD2. The CDR3 is 17 residues long. Unmatched junction bases numbered 16, after V lost 7 bases and J lost 4 bases. CDR1 MDHEN and CDR2 SYDVKM come from the germline V gene. CDR3 coding DNA: TGTGCCAGCATGGCGCCTAGCGGGAGAAAGGCTCCTTACGAGCAGTACTTC. Translation: CASMAPSGRKAPYEQYF.

J is TRBJ2-7 and V is TRBV28, with 11 bases fitting TRBD2. This CDR3 is built from 14 residues. Per the germline V gene, CDR1 is MDHEN and CDR2 is SYDVKM. J was trimmed by 7 bases and V by 11 bases; bases with no gene match: 13. The CDR3 loop is CASSTSGSVEEQYF. CDR3 nucleotides: TGTGCCTCATCTACTAGCGGGAGTGTAGAAGAGCAGTACTTC.

The V call is TRBV19, the J call TRBJ2-1, with 11 positions matching TRBD2. V was clipped by 3 bases and J by 0 bases; unmatched bases: 7. The germline V gene has CDR1 LNHDA and CDR2 SQIVND (reference sequence). This CDR3 is built from 18 residues. CDR3 protein: CASSIDSGGVNSYNEQFF. CDR3 bases: TGTGCCAGTAGTATCGATAGCGGGGGGGTTAACTCCTACAATGAGCAGTTCTTC.

This rearrangement joins TRBV30 to TRBJ1-2; 9 nucleotides line up with TRBD1. V gave up 8 bases and J gave up 5 bases; unmatched junction bases: 9. The CDR3 consists of 13 residues. CDR1 is GTSNPN and CDR2 is SVGIG in the germline V gene (reference sequence). CDR3 sequence (DNA): TGTGCCGGGGACACGGGACAGGGATATGGCTACACCTTC. It codes for CAGDTGQGYGYTF.

The chain couples TRBV10-1 to TRBJ2-7, with D hard to call. Germline CDR1 WNHNN, CDR2 SYGVQD (reference sequence). The CDR3 is made up of 12 amino acids. V shed 5 bases and J shed 0 bases, with 5 bases lying between them. CDR3 DNA: TGCGCCAGCAGTCTTAGCTCCTACGAGCAGTACTTC. Protein product: CASSLSSYEQYF.

The CDR3 protein is CASSRTPPGTGGEQYF. For the CDR3, the DNA is TGCGCCAGCAGCCGTACTCCCCCCGGGACAGGGGGTGAGCAGTACTTC. This sequence joins TRBV4-1 and TRBJ2-7, with 11 nucleotides matching TRBD1. CDR1 is MGHRA, CDR2 YSYEKL, per germline. The junction had 12 bases not matched to a gene; V was cut back by 4 bases and J by 7 bases. The length of the CDR3 is 16 residues.

This clone was seen more than once but under ten times. The same CDR3 can be traced to other DNA sequences in this sample. J is TRBJ2-7 and V is TRBV3-1 (or the pseudogene TRBV3-2), with 11 bases lining up with TRBD2. CDR3 length: 13 residues. After removal of 8 bases from V and 1 base from J, the junction contained 1 base not matched to a gene. Germline CDR1 and CDR2: LGHDT and YNNKEL (reference sequence). CDR3 in DNA: TGTGCCAGCGGGACTAGCGGATCCTACGAGCAGTACTTC. Translating it yields CASGTSGSYEQYF.

The rearrangement uses TRBV28 and TRBJ1-2; 7 bases map to TRBD1. Looked up from germline, CDR1 is MDHEN and CDR2 is SYDVKM. J lost 0 bases, V lost 4 bases, and 14 bases had no gene match. The CDR3 has 18 residues. The CDR3, as DNA: TGTGCCAGCAGTTACCAGGGACAGCTAAGGCCCGCTAACTATGGCTACACCTTC. Translating gives CASSYQGQLRPANYGYTF.

V gene TRBV19 combines with J gene TRBJ2-1, with 7 bases fitting TRBD2. The CDR3 totals 15 residues. Looked up from germline, CDR1 is LNHDA and CDR2 is SQIVND (reference sequence). V was pared by 7 bases and J by 5 bases, with 11 bases of the junction left unmatched. The CDR3 nucleotides are TGTGCCAGTACCCCCTGGGCTAGCGGACACAATGAGCAGTTCTTC. This gives the protein CASTPWASGHNEQFF. Together with reference TRBV19 and TRBJ2-1, the CDR3 gives the full variable domain: DGGITQSPKYLFRKEGQNVTLSCEQNLNHDAMYWYRQDPGQGLRLIYYSQIVNDFQKGDIAEGYSVSREKKESFPLTVTSAQKNPTAFYLCASTPWASGHNEQFFGPGTRLTVL.

The genes are TRBV7-6 and TRBJ1-1; no clear D gene. The CDR3 consists of 16 residues. The V gene lost 5 bases and the J gene lost 0 bases, with 16 bases spanning the gap. Germline CDR1 reads SGHVS; CDR2 reads FNYEAQ. CDR3 bases: TGTGCCAGCAGCCCAAGGAGTGCTCCGATGAACACTGAAGCTTTCTTT. This codes for CASSPRSAPMNTEAFF.

This clone came up a few times. The chain recombines TRBV19 with TRBJ1-2; TRBD1 agrees at 9 bases. The junction had 6 bases not matched to a gene; V was cut back by 5 bases and J by 2 bases. The CDR3 loop spans 15 amino acids. Germline V gene lookup returns CDR1 LNHDA and CDR2 SQIVND (reference sequence). The CDR3: CASSLRDRVNYGYTF. The CDR3 region has the DNA TGTGCCAGTAGTCTCCGGGACAGGGTAAACTATGGCTACACCTTC. Together with reference TRBV19 and TRBJ1-2, the CDR3 gives the full variable domain: DGGITQSPKYLFRKEGQNVTLSCEQNLNHDAMYWYRQDPGQGLRLIYYSQIVNDFQKGDIAEGYSVSREKKESFPLTVTSAQKNPTAFYLCASSLRDRVNYGYTFGSGTRLTVV.